The 7 T cell receptor beta chains listed next were all sequenced from one sample in a study of T cell changes during pregnancy in multiple sclerosis. Profiled with immunoSEQ multiplex PCR; TCRdb holds only in-frame clones, not every one. The table lists tens of thousands of clones, 90% of them singletons. The source material was CD4+ T cells from peripheral blood mononuclear cells, sampled in the first trimester of pregnancy. All receptors come from a female donor with multiple sclerosis, enrolled in a pregnancy study.

This clone has only a few counts. J is TRBJ1-1 and V is TRBV2; TRBD1 is a possible D gene (6 bases). The V gene lost 2 bases and the J gene lost 7 bases, with 11 bases spanning the gap. The germline gives CDR1 SNHLY, CDR2 FYNNEI. The CDR3 has 13 residues. CDR3 loop: CASSEQGMGEAFF. CDR3 sequence (DNA): TGTGCCAGCAGTGAACAGGGGATGGGTGAAGCTTTCTTT. Full variable domain (outside the CDR3, taken from reference TRBV2 and TRBJ1-1): EPEVTQTPSHQVTQMGQEVILRCVPISNHLYFYWYRQILGQKVEFLVSFYNNEISEKSEIFDDQFSVERPDGSNFTLKIRSTKLEDSAMYFCASSEQGMGEAFFGQGTRLTVV.

This clone was counted once. The chain uses TRBV6-6 and TRBJ2-1; 8 bases fit TRBD2. Germline V gene sequence: CDR1 MNHNY, CDR2 SVGAGI (reference sequence). Trimming at V came to 7 bases and at J to 5 bases, leaving 4 bases not matched to a gene. The CDR3 consists of 13 residues. In nucleotides, the CDR3 is TGTGCCAGCAACGGACTAGCAAACAATGAGCAGTTCTTC. This sequence encodes CASNGLANNEQFF.

This chain links TRBV7-6 with TRBJ2-5; 7 nucleotides align to TRBD1. Germline V gene data show CDR1 as SGHVS and CDR2 as FNYEAQ. The CDR3 length is 16 residues. V shed 4 bases and J 5 bases; nucleotides not matched to a gene: 13. In DNA form, the CDR3 reads TGTGCCAGCAGCTCCTCCTCAGGGGGTATTGGGGAGACCCAGTACTTC. Protein: CASSSSSGGIGETQYF.

The chain joins TRBV7-8 to TRBJ2-7, with 7 positions matching TRBD2. Unmatched junction bases numbered 9, after V lost 5 bases and J lost 5 bases. The germline V gene has CDR1 SGHVS and CDR2 FQNEAQ. CDR3 length equals 14 residues. The CDR3, as DNA: TGTGCCAGCAGCCCCAGCCAGCGGGGAAACGAGCAGTACTTC. Protein sequence: CASSPSQRGNEQYF.

The chain couples TRBV19 to TRBJ1-2; 9 bases align to TRBD1. CDR3 length equals 14 residues. CDR1 LNHDA and CDR2 SQIVND come from the germline V gene (reference sequence). J was trimmed by 5 bases and V by 4 bases; bases with no gene match: 5. Here the CDR3 reads CASSTTGGGYGYTF. The CDR3 DNA reads TGTGCCAGTAGTACCACAGGGGGCGGTTATGGCTACACCTTC.

The chain links TRBV10-3 to TRBJ2-1; weak D call: TRBD2 (5 bases). Per germline, CDR1 ENHRY and CDR2 SYGVKD. This CDR3 contains 12 residues. V was cut by 6 bases and J by 7 bases, with 10 bases left in between. The CDR3 spells CAISPSGNEQFF. The CDR3 DNA reads as TGTGCCATCAGCCCATCGGGAAATGAGCAGTTCTTC.

This clone was detected once. The V call is TRBV5-1, the J call TRBJ2-5; D is unclear. CDR1 is SGHRS and CDR2 is YFSETQ in the germline V gene. The CDR3 extends over 14 amino acids. The ends were cut back, 0 bases at V and 1 base at J, with 7 bases in the middle. CDR3 sequence: CASSLASSQETQYF. CDR3 DNA: TGCGCCAGCAGCTTGGCCTCCAGCCAAGAGACCCAGTACTTC.